Below, 14 T cell receptor beta chains from the same sample are listed, as sequenced in a study of T-cell reconstitution after alpha-beta-depleted transplantation in children. It was with unique molecular identifiers that the TCRbeta library was prepared. Each CDR3 protein is one row after TCRdb ran MiXCR on the PCR reads. The repertoire includes 780,000 or so distinct CDR3 sequences, 15% to 20% of them detected once, and roughly 5% sits in the top ten. The starting material was PBMCs, mostly from graft donor cells, obtained 360 days after TCRalphabeta/CD19-depleted stem cell transplant. The receptors here all came from a male patient between 5 and 17 years old who had a stem cell transplant for acute lymphoblastic leukemia, so the T cells may come from the graft donor.

In this sample, this clonotype turned up a few times. This sequence joins TRBV11-1 and TRBJ1-5, with 8 nucleotides matching TRBD1. Germline V gene sequence: CDR1 SGHAT, CDR2 FQDESV (reference sequence). The junction had 12 bases not matched to a gene; V was cut back by 2 bases and J by 0 bases. The CDR3 runs to 19 residues. DNA for the CDR3: TGTGCCAGCAGCTTATCCGGGACAGGCGGTTCCAATAGCAATCAGCCCCAGCATTTT. Encoded protein: CASSLSGTGGSNSNQPQHF.

This clonotype appeared a few times. The J gene is TRBJ1-1, the V gene TRBV29-1; no definite D call. This CDR3 has 11 residues. V was shortened by 4 bases and J by 6 bases, with 9 bases between the two germline ends. The germline V gene encodes CDR1 SQVTM and CDR2 ANQGSEA. CDR3 sequence: CSVVWRAEAFF. In DNA, the CDR3 is TGCAGCGTTGTTTGGCGTGCTGAAGCTTTCTTT.

Regarding this clonotype: One junction end disagrees with the germline gene, perhaps due to a read error. V is TRBV4-2 and J is TRBJ2-4; tentative D call: TRBD2 (5 bases). The length of the CDR3 is 16 residues. Germline CDR1 and CDR2: LGHNA and YNFKEQ. CDR3 sequence (DNA): TGTGCCAGCAACCAAGAGGGTCGTAGTTCCAAAAACATTCAGTACTTC. It encodes CASNQEGRSSKNIQYF.

This clonotype was detected only a few times. V is TRBV10-1 and J is TRBJ1-1, with D perhaps TRBD1 (6 bases). There are 14 residues in the CDR3. The germline CDR1 and CDR2 sequences are WNHNN and SYGVQD (reference sequence). The V end was cut by 4 bases, the J end by 6 bases, with 15 bases between. This CDR3 reads CASSGSRGGPEAFF. The CDR3 DNA reads TGCGCCAGCAGTGGAAGCAGGGGTGGGCCTGAAGCTTTCTTT.

The rearrangement links TRBV12-3 or TRBV12-4 to TRBJ2-1; 13 bases are shared with TRBD2. This CDR3 spans 15 amino acids. Trimming cost V 6 bases and J 6 bases; bases outside gene matches: 5. Here the CDR3 DNA reads TGTGCCAGCAGGCTAACTAGCGGGAGGGTCAATGAGCAGTTCTTC. It encodes CASRLTSGRVNEQFF.

CDR3 residues: CASSPLAGISYNEQFF. For the CDR3, the DNA is TGCGCCAGCAGCCCTTTAGCAGGGATCTCCTACAATGAGCAGTTCTTC. This sequence joins TRBV5-1 and TRBJ2-1; D possibly corresponds to TRBD1 (5 bases). The CDR3 is made up of 16 amino acids. Trimming took off 4 bases at V and 0 bases at J, with 14 bases between the two ends. Germline CDR1 is SGHRS and CDR2 is YFSETQ. Based on the CDR3 plus reference TRBV5-1 and TRBJ2-1, the full variable domain is KAGVTQTPRYLIKTRGQQVTLSCSPISGHRSVSWYQQTPGQGLQFLFEYFSETQRNKGNFPGRFSGRQFSNSRSEMNVSTLELGDSALYLCASSPLAGISYNEQFFGPGTRLTVL.

The rearrangement uses TRBV5-1 and TRBJ1-1; 8 nucleotides align to TRBD1. Germline V CDR1 and CDR2: SGHRS, YFSETQ. The CDR3 extends over 13 amino acids. V shed 4 bases and J 10 bases; nucleotides not matched to a gene: 9. DNA for the CDR3: TGCGCCAGCAGCCCGTTGGGGACAGGTGTAGCTTTCTTT. This codes for CASSPLGTGVAFF.

In its sample, this clonotype was seen a few times. The chain is built from TRBV20-1 and TRBJ2-3; 7 bases match TRBD2. This CDR3 has 15 amino acids. Trimming took 1 base from V and 0 from J; bases not matched to a gene: 4. Germline V gene data show CDR1 as DFQATT and CDR2 as SNEGSKA (reference sequence). CDR3 DNA sequence: TGCAGTGCTAGAGTGGGGGGGATGAGCACAGATACGCAGTATTTT. It specifies CSARVGGMSTDTQYF.

Only a few counts were recorded for this clonotype. The rearrangement links TRBV3-1 to TRBJ2-2; D is ambiguous. Germline CDR1 reads LGHDT; CDR2 reads YNNKEL (reference sequence). Trimming took 1 base from V and 3 from J, leaving 9 bases between them. This CDR3 is built from 15 residues. The CDR3 protein is CASSQVTAYTGELFF. Written as DNA, the CDR3 is TGTGCCAGCAGCCAAGTAACAGCCTACACCGGGGAGCTGTTTTTT.

CDR3 sequence: CASSLSQQAFTGELFF. The CDR3 nucleotides read TGTGCCAGCAGCTTGAGTCAGCAAGCTTTCACCGGGGAGCTGTTTTTT. V is TRBV5-6 and J is TRBJ2-2; D not certain. Trimming stripped 1 base from V and 4 bases from J, with 14 bases between. The germline V gene has CDR1 SGHDT and CDR2 YYEEEE. CDR3 size: 16 residues.

This clonotype was seen repeatedly, ten times or more. The genes are TRBV12-3 or TRBV12-4 and TRBJ1-5, with TRBD1 as a possible D gene (5 bases). Trimming took 3 bases from V and 0 from J, leaving 12 bases between them. This CDR3 has 16 residues. The CDR3 is CASSFPGGTSNQPQHF. CDR3 bases: TGTGCCAGCAGTTTCCCGGGGGGAACTAGCAATCAGCCCCAGCATTTT.

Only a few counts were recorded for this clonotype. The CDR3 reads CASSPQAGTRDEQFF. The CDR3, as DNA: TGTGCCAGCAGCCCTCAAGCGGGAACCAGGGATGAGCAGTTCTTC. The rearrangement joins TRBV7-2 to TRBJ2-1; 7 nucleotides line up with TRBD2. This CDR3 is built from 15 residues. Germline CDR1 SGHTA, CDR2 FQGNSA. The V segment lost 5 bases and the J segment 8 bases; nucleotides outside the gene matches: 12.

In its sample, this clonotype was seen a few times. The rearrangement links TRBV25-1 to TRBJ2-7, with 12 bases matching TRBD1. This CDR3 is built from 15 residues. V was pared by 1 base and J by 6 bases, with 4 bases of the junction left unmatched. CDR1 is MGHDK and CDR2 is SYGVNS in the germline V gene. The CDR3 region has the DNA TGTGCCAGCAGTGAATTAGGGACAGGGGGCGGCGAGCAGTACTTC. Its protein product is CASSELGTGGGEQYF.

This clonotype was counted between two and nine times. The chain combines TRBV3-1 with TRBJ2-5; D unclear. This CDR3 region has 15 residues. Trimming removed 0 bases at V and 0 bases at J, with 8 bases between. Germline-derived CDR1 and CDR2 are LGHDT and YNNKEL (reference sequence). CDR3 residues: CASSQELADQETQYF. The CDR3, as DNA: TGTGCCAGCAGCCAAGAGTTGGCAGACCAAGAGACCCAGTACTTC.